Listed below are T cell receptor beta chains from one sample, sequenced in a study of T-cell reconstitution after alpha-beta-depleted transplantation in children. MiXCR was run by TCRdb on the PCR reads, yielding one entry per CDR3 protein. Of 600,000 to 700,000 distinct CDR3 sequences in the sample, around 14% were seen once. Sequences were derived from PBMCs, sampled before TCRalphabeta/CD19-depleted stem cell transplant. These receptors all come from a girl aged 2-15 years with congenital amegakaryocytic thrombocytopenia, due to receive a stem cell transplant. Both conserved end residues are part of each CDR3. Each record gives: V gene, clone size, J gene, D gene, CDR3 protein, CDR3 DNA. The D gene is left open where the match is weak. Clone size is stated in some rows and not others, as once, few, many or a class when expanded.

>TRBV7-6|.|TRBJ2-5|.
CASSLDTNQETQYF
TGTGCCAGCAGCTTAGACACGAACCAAGAGACCCAGTACTTC
>TRBV20-1|many|TRBJ1-3|.
CSARDLLDPGNTIYF
TGCAGTGCTAGAGATCTTCTAGACCCTGGAAACACCATATATTTT
>TRBV20-1|many|TRBJ2-3|.
CSAKEYTDTQYF
TGCAGTGCTAAGGAATACACAGATACGCAGTATTTT
>TRBV18|many|TRBJ1-2|.
CASSPQETNGYTF
TGTGCCAGCTCACCACAGGAAACAAATGGCTACACCTTC
>TRBV7-8|many|TRBJ2-7|.
CASRYRGSYEQYF
TGTGCCAGCAGGTACCGCGGTTCCTACGAGCAGTACTTC
>TRBV5-1|few|TRBJ2-7|.
CASSQSGSYEQYF
TGCGCCAGCAGCCAGTCTGGGTCCTACGAGCAGTACTTC
>TRBV7-2|.|TRBJ2-1|.
CASSISGGPLNEQFF
TGTGCCAGCAGCATTAGCGGAGGGCCTTTAAATGAGCAGTTCTTC
>TRBV20-1|many|TRBJ1-1|.
CSASLGDNTEAFF
TGCAGTGCTAGTCTAGGGGACAACACTGAAGCTTTCTTT
>TRBV15|many|TRBJ2-7|.
CATSSLLIRGVFYEQYF
TGTGCCACCAGCAGCTTATTAATCAGGGGAGTTTTCTACGAGCAGTACTTC
>TRBV20-1|.|TRBJ2-1|TRBD2
CSAAGTTNYGYSYNEQFF
TGCAGTGCAGCCGGGACTACCAACTATGGGTACTCCTACAATGAGCAGTTCTTC
>TRBV29-1|many|TRBJ2-3|TRBD2
CSHNSGSGTDTQYF
TGCAGCCATAATAGCGGGAGCGGGACAGATACGCAGTATTTT
>TRBV12-3/TRBV12-4|many|TRBJ1-5|.
CASSLGSQPQHF
TGTGCCAGCAGCTTGGGAAGTCAGCCCCAGCATTTT
>TRBV5-1|many|TRBJ2-4|.
CASSLEARSVGNIQYF
TGCGCCAGCAGCTTGGAGGCTAGAAGTGTAGGAAACATTCAGTACTTC
>TRBV20-1|.|TRBJ2-1|.
CSARALAGLFYNEQFF
TGCAGTGCTAGGGCCCTGGCGGGTCTTTTTTACAATGAGCAGTTCTTC
>TRBV6-1|many|TRBJ1-3|.
CASSPEDSGNTIYF
TGTGCCAGCAGCCCCGAAGACTCTGGAAACACCATATATTTT
>TRBV4-2|.|TRBJ2-2|.
CASSHPAVANTGELFF
TGTGCCAGCAGCCATCCAGCGGTGGCGAACACCGGGGAGCTGTTTTTT
>TRBV7-2|few|TRBJ1-2|.
CASSLDFNLSGYTF
TGTGCCAGCAGCTTAGACTTCAATCTGAGTGGCTACACCTTC
>TRBV20-1|many|TRBJ2-2|.
CSATPRGTGELFF
TGCAGTGCCACCCCCAGGGGCACCGGGGAGCTGTTTTTT
>TRBV12-3/TRBV12-4|.|TRBJ2-7|TRBD1
CASSLVTGGMWEQYF
TGTGCCAGCAGTTTAGTGACAGGGGGTATGTGGGAGCAGTACTTC
>TRBV5-6|few|TRBJ2-7|TRBD1
CASSFIPEGQGQYF
TGTGCCAGCAGCTTCATTCCTGAGGGACAGGGGCAGTACTTC
>TRBV5-1|many|TRBJ2-2|.
CASSRRSAELNTGELFF
TGCGCCAGCAGCCGTCGTTCTGCGGAATTGAACACCGGGGAGCTGTTTTTT
>TRBV20-1|many|TRBJ2-2|.
CSATGVDAGELFF
TGCAGTGCTACTGGGGTTGACGCCGGGGAGCTGTTTTTT
>TRBV5-1|few|TRBJ2-2|.
CASSLMKQNTGELFF
TGCGCCAGCAGCTTGATGAAGCAAAACACCGGGGAGCTGTTTTTT
>TRBV19|.|TRBJ2-7|TRBD1
CASSTWDRTYEQYF
TGTGCCAGTAGTACCTGGGACAGAACCTACGAGCAGTACTTC
>TRBV5-5|few|TRBJ1-1|.
CASSLVGQTNTEAFF
TGTGCCAGCAGCTTGGTAGGACAAACGAACACTGAAGCTTTCTTT
>TRBV6-2/TRBV6-3|many|TRBJ1-5|.
CASRTGFVNQPQHF
TGTGCCAGCCGAACAGGGTTTGTGAATCAGCCCCAGCATTTT
>TRBV14|few|TRBJ2-5|.
CASSQDAFRQETQYF
TGTGCCAGCAGCCAAGATGCTTTCCGCCAAGAGACCCAGTACTTC
>TRBV9|.|TRBJ2-5|.
CASSKAGGLQETQYF
TGTGCCAGCAGCAAAGCGGGCGGGCTCCAAGAGACCCAGTACTTC
>TRBV28|many|TRBJ2-5|.
CASSFFGQETQYF
TGTGCCAGCAGTTTCTTTGGCCAAGAGACCCAGTACTTC
>TRBV20-1|many|TRBJ2-1|.
CSASLRYRSSYNEQFF
TGCAGTGCTAGCTTACGTTATCGGAGCTCCTACAATGAGCAGTTCTTC
>TRBV6-4|.|TRBJ2-1|TRBD2
CACSSPSSGVSSYNEQFF
TGTGCCTGCAGCTCCCCTTCCAGCGGGGTGAGCTCCTACAATGAGCAGTTCTTC
>TRBV9|many|TRBJ2-5|.
CASSASGLPTEETQYF
TGTGCCAGCAGCGCATCGGGACTTCCTACGGAAGAGACCCAGTACTTC
>TRBV29-1|many|TRBJ2-1|TRBD2
CSGVASGSKYLEQFF
TGCAGCGGGGTAGCTAGCGGGAGCAAATATTTAGAGCAGTTCTTC
>TRBV7-6|many|TRBJ1-2|TRBD1
CASSSRTAGGTSYGYTF
TGTGCCAGCAGCTCCCGAACCGCAGGGGGAACCTCCTATGGCTACACCTTC
>TRBV29-1|few|TRBJ2-1|.
CSVPDYNEQFF
TGCAGCGTTCCCGACTACAATGAGCAGTTCTTC
>TRBV24-1|.|TRBJ2-3|.
CATIPGRDTQYF
TGTGCCACCATCCCGGGACGAGATACGCAGTATTTT
>TRBV5-1|many|TRBJ1-6|.
CASSPTGNGGAPLHF
TGCGCCAGCAGCCCAACAGGGAATGGAGGTGCACCCCTCCACTTT
>TRBV11-2|few|TRBJ2-2|.
CASSLSDTGELFF
TGTGCCAGCAGCTTGTCTGATACCGGGGAGCTGTTTTTT
>TRBV11-2|many|TRBJ2-3|TRBD2
CASSFGLAGEGDTQYF
TGTGCCAGCAGCTTCGGACTAGCGGGGGAGGGAGATACGCAGTATTTT